The 9 T cell receptor beta chains below come from one sample, sequenced in a study of a mutant IDH1 vaccine in newly diagnosed glioma. Noted time point: week 5, during vaccination. Doses consisted of 300 ug of mutant IDH1 20-mer peptide each, paired with topical imiquimod. Profiled with immunoSEQ multiplex PCR; TCRdb holds only in-frame clones, not every one. The sample carries approximately 39,000 clones, roughly 79% recorded once. What these receptors recognize is not known. The sample here was PBMCs, taken from a glioma patient whose treatment included an IDH1 peptide vaccine. Receptors originate from a man aged 45-60 years with glioma.

The chain couples TRBV7-7 to TRBJ1-1; TRBD1 matches 7 bases. V lost 5 bases, J lost 1 base, and 1 base stayed unmatched. Germline V gene sequence: CDR1 SSHAT, CDR2 FNYEAQ (reference sequence). CDR3 size: 13 residues. CDR3 residues: CASSRDRNTEAFF. CDR3 nucleotide sequence: TGTGCCAGCAGCCGGGACAGGAACACTGAAGCTTTCTTT.

The chain uses TRBV6-6 and TRBJ2-3; D is unclear. From germline, CDR1 is MNHNY and CDR2 SVGAGI (reference sequence). The CDR3 totals 11 residues. The germline V and J ends were trimmed by 6 bases and 3 bases, with 4 bases remaining between them. The CDR3 sequence is CASRRTDTQYF. The CDR3 nucleotides read TGTGCCAGCAGAAGAACAGATACGCAGTATTTT.

This chain links TRBV5-1 with TRBJ1-1; D ambiguous. This CDR3 is built from 12 residues. V lost 2 bases to trimming and J lost 7 bases, with 9 bases between them. Looked up from germline, CDR1 is SGHRS and CDR2 is YFSETQ. CDR3 DNA sequence: TGCGCCAGCAGCTTCACCGTCGGTGAAGCTTTCTTT. It encodes CASSFTVGEAFF.

V usage is TRBV27 and J usage is TRBJ2-2; D possibly corresponds to TRBD1 (6 bases). V was cut by 5 bases and J by 4 bases, with 20 bases left in between. Germline CDR1 and CDR2: MNHEY and SMNVEV (reference sequence). There are 17 residues in the CDR3. The CDR3 protein is CASSILGPDSGTGELFF. The CDR3 nucleotides read TGTGCCAGCAGTATCTTGGGTCCGGACAGCGGCACCGGGGAGCTGTTTTTT.

The chain has TRBV14 and TRBJ2-1; 8 bases fit TRBD2. The CDR3 spans 16 residues. With V trimmed by 4 bases and J by 0 bases, 5 bases remained unmatched. Germline values: CDR1 SGHDN, CDR2 FVKESK. Here the CDR3 DNA reads TGTGCCAGCAGCCCCGGGGGGGCTAGCTCCTACAATGAGCAGTTCTTC. Its protein is CASSPGGASSYNEQFF.

V is TRBV5-6 and J is TRBJ1-5, with D unresolved. Trimming cost V 2 bases and J 11 bases, with 11 bases left between them. The germline CDR1 and CDR2 sequences are SGHDT and YYEEEE. The CDR3 loop spans 12 amino acids. This CDR3 is CASSLASSTQHF. CDR3 coding DNA: TGTGCCAGCAGCTTAGCGTCCTCGACCCAGCATTTT. The full variable domain, its missing parts supplied by reference TRBV5-6 and TRBJ1-5, is DAGVTQSPTHLIKTRGQQVTLRCSPKSGHDTVSWYQQALGQGPQFIFQYYEEEERQRGNFPDRFSGHQFPNYSSELNVNALLLGDSALYLCASSLASSTQHFGDGTRLSIL.

Concerning this clone itself: Different DNA sequences within this sample yield the same CDR3. The rearrangement joins TRBV5-1 to TRBJ2-1; D gene ambiguous. The CDR3 runs to 13 residues. Trimming shortened V by 1 base and J by 2 bases, and 4 bases separated the two germline ends. Germline V CDR1 and CDR2: SGHRS, YFSETQ. CDR3 DNA sequence: TGCGCCAGCAGCTTGTCCCCCTACAATGAGCAGTTCTTC. It is translated as CASSLSPYNEQFF.

The chain is built from TRBV5-1 and TRBJ2-7, with D uncertain. Per germline, CDR1 SGHRS and CDR2 YFSETQ. V dropped 6 bases and J dropped 1 base, with 11 bases sitting between them. The CDR3 runs 13 residues. This CDR3 reads CASTKGPSYEQYF. In DNA, the CDR3 is TGCGCCAGCACGAAGGGTCCTTCCTACGAGCAGTACTTC.

The chain combines TRBV7-2 with TRBJ1-6; no firm D call. The CDR3 sequence is 14 residues long. The germline CDR1 and CDR2 sequences are SGHTA and FQGNSA. Trimming removed 4 bases at V and 5 bases at J, with 9 bases between. The chain's CDR3 is CASSSSINNSPLHF. DNA of the CDR3: TGTGCCAGCAGCTCCAGTATTAATAATTCACCCCTCCACTTT.